The 4 T cell receptor beta chains reported below all come from one sample, sequenced in a study of a mutant IDH1 vaccine in newly diagnosed glioma. The table came from immunoSEQ multiplex PCR; TCRdb's copy has only in-frame clones and leaves some out. The repertoire holds fewer than 35,000 clones, with 65% to 85% as singletons. Their specific antigens are unknown. As for time point: week 47, end of study. It was 300 ug of mutant IDH1 20-mer peptide that made up each vaccine dose, given with topical imiquimod. The source was PBMCs, collected from a glioma patient whose treatment included an IDH1 peptide vaccine. The receptors were sampled from a man aged 25 to 45 with glioma.

The CDR3 DNA is TGTGCCAGCAGTTACTCAGGACTCACAGCGCATGGCTACACCTTC. Translating it yields CASSYSGLTAHGYTF. The chain joins TRBV6-5 to TRBJ1-2; D uncertain. The germline V gene has CDR1 MNHEY and CDR2 SVGAGI. This CDR3 is 15 amino acids long. Trimming took off 0 bases at V and 6 bases at J, with 14 bases between the two ends.

The table lists this clone with a count of one. This chain links TRBV29-1 with TRBJ2-2, with 9 positions matching TRBD1. The germline V gene has CDR1 SQVTM and CDR2 ANQGSEA. J lost 3 bases, V lost 7 bases, and 6 bases had no gene match. The CDR3 extends over 14 amino acids. The CDR3 region has the DNA TGCAGCGGAGGACAGGGGCAGGACACCGGGGAGCTGTTTTTT. Protein product: CSGGQGQDTGELFF.

Only a few counts were recorded for this clone. The V gene is TRBV7-8, the J gene TRBJ2-7, with a possible D match to TRBD1 (6 bases). Germline V lookup: CDR1 SGHVS, CDR2 FQNEAQ. With 3 bases removed from V and 1 base from J, the gap between germline ends came to 7 bases. CDR3 size: 13 residues. This CDR3 reads CASSFGQSYEQYF. CDR3 coding DNA: TGTGCCAGCAGCTTTGGACAGTCCTACGAGCAGTACTTC.

V is TRBV7-9 and J is TRBJ1-3, with D possibly TRBD1 on 5 matching bases. V was pared by 6 bases and J by 0 bases, with 15 bases between. CDR1 is SEHNR, CDR2 FQNEAQ, per germline (reference sequence). This CDR3 has 16 amino acids. The CDR3 DNA follows: TGTGCCAGCAGACGGGACCCCCCACTCTCTGGAAACACCATATATTTT. Encoded protein: CASRRDPPLSGNTIYF.